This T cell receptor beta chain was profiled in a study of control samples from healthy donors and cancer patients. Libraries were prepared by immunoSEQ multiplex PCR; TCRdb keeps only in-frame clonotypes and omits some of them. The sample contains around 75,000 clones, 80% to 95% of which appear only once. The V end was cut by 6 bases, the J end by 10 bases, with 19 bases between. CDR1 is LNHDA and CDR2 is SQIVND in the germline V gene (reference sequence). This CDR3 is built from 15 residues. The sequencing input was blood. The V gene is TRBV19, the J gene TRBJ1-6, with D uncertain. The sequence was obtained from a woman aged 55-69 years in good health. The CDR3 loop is CASRPWSGDRSPLHF. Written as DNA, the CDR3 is TGTGCCAGTAGACCTTGGAGCGGGGATCGATCACCCCTCCACTTT.